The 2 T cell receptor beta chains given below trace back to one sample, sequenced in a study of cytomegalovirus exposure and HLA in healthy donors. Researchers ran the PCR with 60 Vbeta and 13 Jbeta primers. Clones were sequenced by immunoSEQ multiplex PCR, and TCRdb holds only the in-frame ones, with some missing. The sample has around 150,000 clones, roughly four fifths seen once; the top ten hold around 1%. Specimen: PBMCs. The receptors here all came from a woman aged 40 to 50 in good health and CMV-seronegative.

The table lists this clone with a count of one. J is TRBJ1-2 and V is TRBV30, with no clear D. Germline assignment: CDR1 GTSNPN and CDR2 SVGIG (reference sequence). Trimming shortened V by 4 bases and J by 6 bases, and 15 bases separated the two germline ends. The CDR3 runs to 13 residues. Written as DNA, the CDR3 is TGTGCCTGGACCTCTTCGAGAGAACATGGCTACACCTTC. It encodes CAWTSSREHGYTF.

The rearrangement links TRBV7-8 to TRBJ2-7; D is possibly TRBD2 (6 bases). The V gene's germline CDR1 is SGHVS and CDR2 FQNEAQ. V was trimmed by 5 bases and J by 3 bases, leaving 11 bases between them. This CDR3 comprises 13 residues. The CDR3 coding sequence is TGTGCCAGCAGCCCGGGACTGGACTACGAGCAGTACTTC. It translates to CASSPGLDYEQYF.